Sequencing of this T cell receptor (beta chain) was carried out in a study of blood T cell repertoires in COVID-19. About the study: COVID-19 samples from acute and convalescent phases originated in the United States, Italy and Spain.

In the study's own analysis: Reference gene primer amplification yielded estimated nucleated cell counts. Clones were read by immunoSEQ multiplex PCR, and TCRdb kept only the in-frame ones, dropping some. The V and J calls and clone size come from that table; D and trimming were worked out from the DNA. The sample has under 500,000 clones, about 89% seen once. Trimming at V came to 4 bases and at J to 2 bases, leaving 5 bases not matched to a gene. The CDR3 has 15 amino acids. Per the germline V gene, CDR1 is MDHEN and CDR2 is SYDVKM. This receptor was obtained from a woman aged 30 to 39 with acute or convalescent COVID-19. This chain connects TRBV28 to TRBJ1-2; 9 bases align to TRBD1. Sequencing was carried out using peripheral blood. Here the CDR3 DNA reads TGTGCCAGCAGTTCGTGGGACAGGGTGAACTATGGCTACACCTTC. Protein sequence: CASSSWDRVNYGYTF.